Listed below are T cell receptor beta chains from one sample, sequenced in a study of CD8 T cells in ankylosing spondylitis. TCRdb re-called the 5' RACE reads with MiXCR, one entry per CDR3 protein. The sample has 220,000 or so distinct CDR3 sequences; approximately 20% are singletons. The specimen sequenced was blood, either unsorted or a sorted T cell fraction (not recorded which). The receptors derive from a male donor with ankylosing spondylitis. CDR3s include the opening cysteine and the closing phenylalanine or tryptophan. The order of the fields is J gene, V gene, D gene, clone size, CDR3 DNA, CDR3 protein. A D gene is named only where the DNA matches it firmly. Expanded clones get a size class; other rows say once, few or many, or leave the size out.

J gene: TRBJ2-6
V gene: TRBV12-3/TRBV12-4
D gene: NA
clone size: few
CDR3 DNA: TGTGCCAGCAGTTTATGGCAGGGCCCTGGGGCCAACGTCCTGACTTTC
CDR3 protein: CASSLWQGPGANVLTF

J gene: TRBJ2-7
V gene: TRBV6-1
D gene: TRBD1
clone size: few
CDR3 DNA: TGTGCCAGCAGCAATACTGACAGGGTCGGAGGCGAGCAGTACTTC
CDR3 protein: CASSNTDRVGGEQYF

J gene: TRBJ2-7
V gene: TRBV28
D gene: NA
clone size: NA
CDR3 DNA: TGTGCCAGCAGTTTATCGGTCAGGGGAGGCAACGAGCAGTACTTC
CDR3 protein: CASSLSVRGGNEQYF

J gene: TRBJ2-7
V gene: TRBV15
D gene: TRBD1
clone size: NA
CDR3 DNA: TGTGCCACCAGCACGGGACAGGGGATCTCCTACGAGCAGTACTTC
CDR3 protein: CATSTGQGISYEQYF

J gene: TRBJ2-1
V gene: TRBV5-1
D gene: NA
clone size: few
CDR3 DNA: TGCGCCAGCAGCTGGCCCGGCGCACTTGAGCAGTTCTTC
CDR3 protein: CASSWPGALEQFF

J gene: TRBJ2-1
V gene: TRBV20-1
D gene: NA
clone size: many
CDR3 DNA: TGCAGTGCGCCGAAACAGGGAGGTCCCGTTTGGTCCTACAATGAGCAGTTCTTC
CDR3 protein: CSAPKQGGPVWSYNEQFF

J gene: TRBJ2-7
V gene: TRBV6-1
D gene: TRBD1
clone size: NA
CDR3 DNA: TGTGCCAGCACAACCGACCAGGGGACAGGCCCCTACGAGCAGTACTTC
CDR3 protein: CASTTDQGTGPYEQYF

J gene: TRBJ2-1
V gene: TRBV29-1
D gene: NA
clone size: NA
CDR3 DNA: TGCAGCGTGGCCGCTTTTGGGGATGAGCAGTTCTTC
CDR3 protein: CSVAAFGDEQFF

J gene: TRBJ1-1
V gene: TRBV29-1
D gene: NA
clone size: few
CDR3 DNA: TGCAGCGTTACAGCCTTCACTGAAGCTTTCTTT
CDR3 protein: CSVTAFTEAFF

J gene: TRBJ1-2
V gene: TRBV2
D gene: NA
clone size: NA
CDR3 DNA: TGTGCCAGCAGTGAGGTGGGGGAGGCGTTCTATGGCTACACCTTC
CDR3 protein: CASSEVGEAFYGYTF

J gene: TRBJ2-5
V gene: TRBV4-1
D gene: NA
clone size: NA
CDR3 DNA: TGCGCCAGCAGCCAAACATGGGGGGGACTGGGGGCCGAGACCCAGTACTTC
CDR3 protein: CASSQTWGGLGAETQYF

J gene: TRBJ2-4
V gene: TRBV7-2
D gene: TRBD2
clone size: NA
CDR3 DNA: TGTGCCAGCAGCGCGGGACTAGCTCGTCGCATTCAGTACTTC
CDR3 protein: CASSAGLARRIQYF

J gene: TRBJ1-5
V gene: TRBV25-1
D gene: NA
clone size: NA
CDR3 DNA: TGTGCCAGCAGTGGAGGGGAGGGTCAGCCCCAGCATTTT
CDR3 protein: CASSGGEGQPQHF

J gene: TRBJ2-7
V gene: TRBV11-2
D gene: TRBD2
clone size: few
CDR3 DNA: TGTGCCAGCAGCTCAGGGATAGGACTAGCGGGGGATGAGCAGTACTTC
CDR3 protein: CASSSGIGLAGDEQYF

J gene: TRBJ1-5
V gene: TRBV7-2
D gene: NA
clone size: few
CDR3 DNA: TGTGCCAGCAGCTTGGCAGGTCTGGGCAATCAGCCCCAGCATTTT
CDR3 protein: CASSLAGLGNQPQHF

J gene: TRBJ2-5
V gene: TRBV7-9
D gene: NA
clone size: NA
CDR3 DNA: TGTGCCAGCAGCGTATTTGAGCCGGGACACCACCAAGAGACCCAGTACTTC
CDR3 protein: CASSVFEPGHHQETQYF

J gene: TRBJ2-1
V gene: TRBV5-8
D gene: TRBD1
clone size: NA
CDR3 DNA: TGTGCCAGCACCCTCGGACAGGCCAGTAACAATGAGCAGTTCTTC
CDR3 protein: CASTLGQASNNEQFF

J gene: TRBJ1-6
V gene: TRBV4-1
D gene: NA
clone size: few
CDR3 DNA: TGCGCCAGCAGCCAAGTACAGGGTATCGGCTCCTATAATTCACCCCTCCACTTT
CDR3 protein: CASSQVQGIGSYNSPLHF

J gene: TRBJ1-4
V gene: TRBV12-3/TRBV12-4
D gene: NA
clone size: NA
CDR3 DNA: TGTGCCAGCAGGGCTCGGGGGGGCCAGGATGAAAAACTGTTTTTT
CDR3 protein: CASRARGGQDEKLFF

J gene: TRBJ2-1
V gene: TRBV29-1
D gene: TRBD2
clone size: many
CDR3 DNA: TGCAGCGTTGAGGCTAGCGGGAGTTATGAGCAGTTCTTC
CDR3 protein: CSVEASGSYEQFF

J gene: TRBJ1-1
V gene: TRBV6-2/TRBV6-3
D gene: TRBD1
clone size: NA
CDR3 DNA: TGTGCCAGCAGTTACCCCCCGGACAGGACCACTGAAGCTTTCTTT
CDR3 protein: CASSYPPDRTTEAFF

J gene: TRBJ1-4
V gene: TRBV7-9
D gene: NA
clone size: few
CDR3 DNA: NA
CDR3 protein: CASSLQDSSNENCFF

J gene: TRBJ2-1
V gene: TRBV4-3
D gene: TRBD2
clone size: NA
CDR3 DNA: TGCGCCAGCAGCCAAGGGATCGGGACTAGCAGTGAGCAGTTCTTC
CDR3 protein: CASSQGIGTSSEQFF

J gene: TRBJ2-1
V gene: TRBV4-1
D gene: TRBD2
clone size: few
CDR3 DNA: TGCGCCAGCAGCCAGATATCGAGGGGAGGGCTCAATGAGCAGTTCTTC
CDR3 protein: CASSQISRGGLNEQFF

J gene: TRBJ2-5
V gene: TRBV4-1
D gene: NA
clone size: few
CDR3 DNA: TGCGCCAGCAGCCAAGATGTAGTAACGGAGACCCAGTACTTC
CDR3 protein: CASSQDVVTETQYF

J gene: TRBJ2-1
V gene: TRBV6-2/TRBV6-3
D gene: NA
clone size: few
CDR3 DNA: TGTGCCAGCAGTTACTCGCCTAATCTAGGGGCCAATGAGCAGTTCTTC
CDR3 protein: CASSYSPNLGANEQFF

J gene: TRBJ2-7
V gene: TRBV4-1
D gene: TRBD1
clone size: many
CDR3 DNA: TGCGCCAGCAGCCAAGGGACAGGGGGGACATACGAGCAGTACTTC
CDR3 protein: CASSQGTGGTYEQYF

J gene: TRBJ2-4
V gene: TRBV20-1
D gene: NA
clone size: NA
CDR3 DNA: TGCTGTGCGCGGGAGAGGGGGGACAACAAAAACATTCAGTACTTC
CDR3 protein: CCARERGDNKNIQYF

J gene: TRBJ2-7
V gene: TRBV5-6
D gene: TRBD2
clone size: few
CDR3 DNA: TGTGCCAGCAGCTTCGGGACTAGCGGGGGATCCTACGAGCAGTACTTC
CDR3 protein: CASSFGTSGGSYEQYF

J gene: TRBJ2-2
V gene: TRBV9
D gene: NA
clone size: NA
CDR3 DNA: TGTGCCAGCAGCGGGGGGACCGGGGAGCTGTTTTTT
CDR3 protein: CASSGGTGELFF

J gene: TRBJ2-7
V gene: TRBV20-1
D gene: NA
clone size: many
CDR3 DNA: TGCAGTGCTATGTCTCGGCATACCTCCTACGAGCAGTACTTC
CDR3 protein: CSAMSRHTSYEQYF

J gene: TRBJ2-1
V gene: TRBV15
D gene: NA
clone size: NA
CDR3 DNA: TGTGCCACCAGCAGGACAAACTACAATGAGCAGTTCTTC
CDR3 protein: CATSRTNYNEQFF

J gene: TRBJ2-1
V gene: TRBV6-5
D gene: NA
clone size: many
CDR3 DNA: TGTGCCAGCAGTTACTCAGGTGACAATGAGCAGTTCTTC
CDR3 protein: CASSYSGDNEQFF

J gene: TRBJ1-5
V gene: TRBV27
D gene: NA
clone size: few
CDR3 DNA: TGTGCCAGCAGTTTATCGGCCTGGAGGCCCCAGCATTTT
CDR3 protein: CASSLSAWRPQHF

J gene: TRBJ2-5
V gene: TRBV2
D gene: TRBD2
clone size: few
CDR3 DNA: TGTGCCAGCAGTGATATAGCGGGGGGCGTCGTTCCGTCAGAGACCCAGTACTTC
CDR3 protein: CASSDIAGGVVPSETQYF

J gene: TRBJ2-2
V gene: TRBV6-2/TRBV6-3
D gene: TRBD2
clone size: NA
CDR3 DNA: TGTGCCAGTCGACTAGCGGGACCCGGGGAGCTGTTTTTT
CDR3 protein: CASRLAGPGELFF

J gene: TRBJ2-7
V gene: TRBV12-3/TRBV12-4
D gene: NA
clone size: NA
CDR3 DNA: TGTGCCAGCAGCCACGGGACTTACGAGCAGTACTTC
CDR3 protein: CASSHGTYEQYF

J gene: TRBJ1-5
V gene: TRBV9
D gene: NA
clone size: few
CDR3 DNA: TGTGCCAGCAGCGCCACAGGGTATCAGCCCCAGCATTTT
CDR3 protein: CASSATGYQPQHF

J gene: TRBJ2-7
V gene: TRBV7-8
D gene: NA
clone size: NA
CDR3 DNA: TGTGCCAGCAGCTCGGATGCGGGAAGGCACTCCTACGAGCAGTACTTC
CDR3 protein: CASSSDAGRHSYEQYF

J gene: TRBJ2-2
V gene: TRBV5-1
D gene: TRBD1
clone size: NA
CDR3 DNA: TGCGCCAGCAGCACCGGGACAGACTCAAACACCGGGGAGCTGTTTTTT
CDR3 protein: CASSTGTDSNTGELFF